This T cell receptor beta chain was captured by sequencing in a study of early T cells in non-severe SARS-CoV-2 infection. Looking at the study overall: Sequencing of bulk RNA from unsorted whole blood was done, without chain pairing.

Study-level results: In VDJdb matching, anti-spike CD8 responses were favored while private and CD4 specificities went missing.

After removal of 5 bases from V and 2 bases from J, the junction contained 5 bases not matched to a gene. The germline V gene encodes CDR1 DFQATT and CDR2 SNEGSKA (reference sequence). This CDR3 region has 15 residues. The table lists this clonotype with many counts. The antigen is not known. Separate cDNA molecules each had unique molecular identifiers attached to them. One entry per CDR3 protein results from TCRdb running MiXCR on the 5' RACE reads. The table lists 40,000 to 60,000 distinct CDR3 sequences, 10% to 15% of them singletons. This receptor was obtained from an adult who was a healthcare worker with PCR-confirmed SARS-CoV-2 infection or an uninfected control (not recorded which). This sequence joins TRBV20-1 and TRBJ2-3; 12 nucleotides agree with TRBD2. The sample taken for sequencing was whole blood. The CDR3 DNA is TGCAGTGCTGAACGACTAGCGGGAGTCACAGATACGCAGTATTTT. Encoded protein: CSAERLAGVTDTQYF.